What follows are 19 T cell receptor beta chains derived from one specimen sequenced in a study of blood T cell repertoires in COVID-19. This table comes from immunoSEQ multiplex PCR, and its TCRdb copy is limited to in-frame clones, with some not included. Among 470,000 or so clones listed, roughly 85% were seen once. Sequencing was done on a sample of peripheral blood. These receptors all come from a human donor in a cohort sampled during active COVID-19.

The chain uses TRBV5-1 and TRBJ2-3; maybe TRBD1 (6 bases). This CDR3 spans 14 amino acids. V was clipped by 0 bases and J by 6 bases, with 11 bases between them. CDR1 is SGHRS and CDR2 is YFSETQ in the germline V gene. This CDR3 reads CASSLVARGDTQYF. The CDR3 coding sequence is TGCGCCAGCAGCTTGGTTGCTAGGGGGGATACGCAGTATTTT.

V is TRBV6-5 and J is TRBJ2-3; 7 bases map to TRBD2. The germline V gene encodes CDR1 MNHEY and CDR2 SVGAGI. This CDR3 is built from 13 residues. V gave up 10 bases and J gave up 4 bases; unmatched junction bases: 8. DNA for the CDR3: TGTGCCACTAGGCGGGGGAAGGCAGATACGCAGTATTTT. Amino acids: CATRRGKADTQYF.

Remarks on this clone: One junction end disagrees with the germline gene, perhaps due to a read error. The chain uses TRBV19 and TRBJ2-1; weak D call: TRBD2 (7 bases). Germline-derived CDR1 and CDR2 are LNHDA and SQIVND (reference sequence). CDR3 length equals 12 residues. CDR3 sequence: CASSIVGGARVF. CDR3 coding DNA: TGTGCCAGTAGTATAGTAGGGGGGGCAAGGGTCTTC.

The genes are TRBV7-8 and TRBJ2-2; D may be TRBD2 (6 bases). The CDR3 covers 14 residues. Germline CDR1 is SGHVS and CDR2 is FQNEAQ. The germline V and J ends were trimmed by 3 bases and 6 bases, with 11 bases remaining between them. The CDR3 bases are TGTGCCAGCAGCTTGTCGGGAGCGTCCGGGGAGCTGTTTTTT. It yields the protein CASSLSGASGELFF.

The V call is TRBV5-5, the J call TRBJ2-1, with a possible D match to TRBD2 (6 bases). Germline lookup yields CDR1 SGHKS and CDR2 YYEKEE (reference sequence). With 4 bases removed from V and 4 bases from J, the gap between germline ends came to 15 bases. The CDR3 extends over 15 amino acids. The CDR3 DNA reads TGTGCCAGCAGCCCCACGGGACTCGGGTACAATGAGCAGTTCTTC. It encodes CASSPTGLGYNEQFF.

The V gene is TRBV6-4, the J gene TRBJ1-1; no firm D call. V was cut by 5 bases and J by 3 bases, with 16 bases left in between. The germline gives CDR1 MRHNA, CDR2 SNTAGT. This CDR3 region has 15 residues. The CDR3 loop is CASSQQFSGDTEAFF. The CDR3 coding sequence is TGTGCCAGCAGTCAGCAGTTCTCAGGCGACACTGAAGCTTTCTTT.

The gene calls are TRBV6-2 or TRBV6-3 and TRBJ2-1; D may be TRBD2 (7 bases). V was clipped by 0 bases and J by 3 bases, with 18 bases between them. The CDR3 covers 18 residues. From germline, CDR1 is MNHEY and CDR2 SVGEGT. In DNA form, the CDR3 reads TGTGCCAGCAGTTACTCAAGGGGGAGCGGGATAGTCTACAATGAGCAGTTCTTC. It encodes CASSYSRGSGIVYNEQFF.

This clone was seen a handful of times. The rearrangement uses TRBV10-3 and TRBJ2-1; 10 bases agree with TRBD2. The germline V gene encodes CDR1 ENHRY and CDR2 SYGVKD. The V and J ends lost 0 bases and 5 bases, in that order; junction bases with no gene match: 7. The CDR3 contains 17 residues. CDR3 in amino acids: CAISESPSGRGNNEQFF. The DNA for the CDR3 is TGTGCCATCAGTGAGTCCCCTAGCGGGAGAGGGAACAATGAGCAGTTCTTC.

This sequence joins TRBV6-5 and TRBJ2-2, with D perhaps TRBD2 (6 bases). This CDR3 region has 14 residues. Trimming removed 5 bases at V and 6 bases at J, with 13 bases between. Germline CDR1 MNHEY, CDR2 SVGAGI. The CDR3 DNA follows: TGTGCCAGCAGTATAGGCGGGGCGGCCGGGGAGCTGTTTTTT. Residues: CASSIGGAAGELFF.

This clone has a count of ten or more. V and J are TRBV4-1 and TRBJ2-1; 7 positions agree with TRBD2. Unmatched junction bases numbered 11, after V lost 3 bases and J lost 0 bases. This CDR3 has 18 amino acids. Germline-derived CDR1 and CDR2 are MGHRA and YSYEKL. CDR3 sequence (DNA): TGCGCCAGCAGCCAGGGCCTACTAGCGCCTAGCTCCTACAATGAGCAGTTCTTC. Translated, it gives CASSQGLLAPSSYNEQFF.

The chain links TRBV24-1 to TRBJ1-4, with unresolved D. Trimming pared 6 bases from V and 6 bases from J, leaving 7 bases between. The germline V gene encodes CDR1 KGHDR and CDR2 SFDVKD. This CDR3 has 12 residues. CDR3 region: CATSRGDEKLFF. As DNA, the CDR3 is TGTGCCACCAGTCGCGGGGATGAAAAACTGTTTTTT.

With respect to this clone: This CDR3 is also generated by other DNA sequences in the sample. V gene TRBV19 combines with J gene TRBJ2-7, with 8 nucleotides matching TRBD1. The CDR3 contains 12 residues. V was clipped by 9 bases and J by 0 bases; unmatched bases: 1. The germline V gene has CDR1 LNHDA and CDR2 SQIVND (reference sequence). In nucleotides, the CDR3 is TGTGCCAGCGGACAGGGCTCCTACGAGCAGTACTTC. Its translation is CASGQGSYEQYF.

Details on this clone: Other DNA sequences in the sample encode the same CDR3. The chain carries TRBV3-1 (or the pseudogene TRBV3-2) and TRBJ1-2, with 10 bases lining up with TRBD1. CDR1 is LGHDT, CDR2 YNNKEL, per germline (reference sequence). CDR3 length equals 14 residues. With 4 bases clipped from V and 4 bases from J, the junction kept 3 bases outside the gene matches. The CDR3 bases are TGTGCCAGCAGCCCTGGACAGGGGGGCTATGGCTACACCTTC. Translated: CASSPGQGGYGYTF.

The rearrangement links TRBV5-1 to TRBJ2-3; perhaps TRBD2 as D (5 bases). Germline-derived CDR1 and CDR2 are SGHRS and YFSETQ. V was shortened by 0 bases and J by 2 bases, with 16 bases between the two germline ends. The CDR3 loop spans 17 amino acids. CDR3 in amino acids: CASSLALGSGSTDTQYF. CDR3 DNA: TGCGCCAGCAGCTTGGCCTTAGGGAGCGGATCCACAGATACGCAGTATTTT.

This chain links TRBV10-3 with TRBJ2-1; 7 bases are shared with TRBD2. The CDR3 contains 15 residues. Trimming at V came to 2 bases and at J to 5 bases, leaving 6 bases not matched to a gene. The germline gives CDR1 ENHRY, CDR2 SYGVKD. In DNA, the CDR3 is TGTGCCATCAGTGAGAGGGCTAGCGGTGACAATGAGCAGTTCTTC. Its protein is CAISERASGDNEQFF.

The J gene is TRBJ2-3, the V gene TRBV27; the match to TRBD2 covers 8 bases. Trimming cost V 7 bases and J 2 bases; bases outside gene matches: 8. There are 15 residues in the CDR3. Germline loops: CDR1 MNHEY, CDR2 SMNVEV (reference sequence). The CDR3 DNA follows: TGTGCCAGCAAGGACGGGAGGGATATCACAGATACGCAGTATTTT. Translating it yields CASKDGRDITDTQYF.

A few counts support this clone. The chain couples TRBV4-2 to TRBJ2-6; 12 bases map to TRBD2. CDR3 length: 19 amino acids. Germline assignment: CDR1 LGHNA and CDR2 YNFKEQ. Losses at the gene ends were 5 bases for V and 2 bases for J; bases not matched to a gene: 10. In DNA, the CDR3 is TGTGCCAGCAGCTTGACTAGCGGGAGTATGCTACCTGGGGCCAACGTCCTGACTTTC. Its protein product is CASSLTSGSMLPGANVLTF.

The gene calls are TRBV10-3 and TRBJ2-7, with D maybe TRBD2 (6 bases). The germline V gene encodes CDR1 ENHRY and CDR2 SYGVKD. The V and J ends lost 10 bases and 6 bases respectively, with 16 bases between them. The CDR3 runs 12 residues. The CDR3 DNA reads TGTGCCACCGGTGGGGTCGGGAGCGAGCAGTACTTC. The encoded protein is CATGGVGSEQYF.

As DNA, the CDR3 is TGCGCCAGCAGTTTGACGGTCCTCCGGGACGGGGAGCTGTTTTTT. It is translated as CASSLTVLRDGELFF. The V gene is TRBV5-1, the J gene TRBJ2-2, with D possibly being TRBD2 (5 bases). The CDR3 is 15 amino acids. The V end was cut by 5 bases, the J end by 7 bases, with 18 bases between. The germline V gene encodes CDR1 SGHRS and CDR2 YFSETQ.